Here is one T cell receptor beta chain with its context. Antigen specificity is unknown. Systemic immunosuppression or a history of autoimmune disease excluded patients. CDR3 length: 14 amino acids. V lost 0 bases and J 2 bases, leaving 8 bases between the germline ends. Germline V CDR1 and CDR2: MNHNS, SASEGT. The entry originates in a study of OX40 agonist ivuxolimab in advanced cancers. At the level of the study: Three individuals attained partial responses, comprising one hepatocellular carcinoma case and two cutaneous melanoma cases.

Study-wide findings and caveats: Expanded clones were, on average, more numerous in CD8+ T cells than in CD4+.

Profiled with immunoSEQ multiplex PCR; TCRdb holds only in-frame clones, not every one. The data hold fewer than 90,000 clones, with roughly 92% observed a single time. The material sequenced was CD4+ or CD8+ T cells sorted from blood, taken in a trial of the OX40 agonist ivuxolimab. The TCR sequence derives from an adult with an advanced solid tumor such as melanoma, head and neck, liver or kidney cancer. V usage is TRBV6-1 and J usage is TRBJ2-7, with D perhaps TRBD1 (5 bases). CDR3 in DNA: TGTGCCAGCAGTGAAGCATTCAGGGCCTACGAGCAGTACTTC. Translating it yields CASSEAFRAYEQYF.